The rows below give T cell receptor beta chains drawn from one sample of a study of cytomegalovirus exposure and HLA in healthy donors. TCRdb's table, derived via immunoSEQ multiplex PCR, lists solely in-frame clones and lacks some. The sample has roughly 120,000 clones, roughly 88% seen once; the top ten hold around 1.9%. Specimen: PBMCs. The receptor source for this set is a man aged 18 to 29 in good health and CMV-seronegative. Each CDR3 is given with its conserved first and last residue. The order of the fields is D gene, clone size, V gene, J gene, CDR3 DNA, CDR3 protein. D genes are given only for firm matches. Not every row has a clone size; where given, it reads once, few, many or a size class.

TRBD2	-	TRBV11-3	TRBJ2-7	TGTGCCAGCAGCCCAGGACTAGCGAAAAACCCGGAGCAGTACTTC	CASSPGLAKNPEQYF
TRBD2	-	TRBV2	TRBJ2-3	TGTGCCAGCAGTGTGAGCGGGGGGGGAGCAGATACGCAGTATTTT	CASSVSGGGADTQYF
TRBD1	few	TRBV7-2	TRBJ2-7	TGTGCCAGCCGGGGACAGGGCTACGAGCAGTACTTC	CASRGQGYEQYF
-	-	TRBV30	TRBJ1-1	TGTGCCTGGACCCCCCGTGGGGGGGGGCTTACTGAAGCTTTCTTT	CAWTPRGGGLTEAFF
-	-	TRBV4-1	TRBJ2-7	TGCGCCAGCAGCCAAGAAGCCCACAGCTCCTACGAGCAGTACTTC	CASSQEAHSSYEQYF
-	-	TRBV4-1	TRBJ2-3	TGCGCCAGCAGCCGATTCCCCGAGAACACAGATACGCAGTATTTT	CASSRFPENTDTQYF
TRBD1	-	TRBV5-1	TRBJ2-6	TGCGCCAGCAGCCGGGGACAGGGTCTTACCTCTGGGGCCAACGTCCTGACTTTC	CASSRGQGLTSGANVLTF
TRBD2	-	TRBV29-1	TRBJ2-1	TGCAGCGTTGGGGGCGGGACTAGCTACAATGAGCAGTTCTTC	CSVGGGTSYNEQFF
TRBD1	-	TRBV10-1	TRBJ2-7	TGCGCCAGCAGTGAGCAGGGGGCCTACGAGCAGTACTTC	CASSEQGAYEQYF
TRBD1	-	TRBV10-1	TRBJ1-1	TGCGCCAGCAGTGACCAGGGACAGCCAAACACTGAAGCTTTCTTT	CASSDQGQPNTEAFF
-	-	TRBV27	TRBJ1-2	TGTGCCAGCAGTTTGCGGGCCTCTTTCCATGGCTACACCTTC	CASSLRASFHGYTF
-	-	TRBV30	TRBJ2-5	TGTGCCTGGAGTGGGGACGGGGGTGAGTCTTCAGAAGAGACCCAGTACTTC	CAWSGDGGESSEETQYF
-	few	TRBV4-2	TRBJ1-1	TGTGCCAGCAGCCAAGGGGAGGTTGGAACTGAAGCTTTCTTT	CASSQGEVGTEAFF
TRBD2	-	TRBV4-1	TRBJ2-7	TGCGCCAGCAGCCAACTTGCATCGGGAGGCCGCGGGGAGCAGTACTTC	CASSQLASGGRGEQYF
TRBD1	-	TRBV13	TRBJ2-7	TGTGCCAGCAGCCACCGGACAGGGAGCTATGAGCAGTACTTC	CASSHRTGSYEQYF
TRBD1	-	TRBV4-3	TRBJ1-4	TGCGCCACCGCCGCGGACAGGGGGCACGAAAAACTGTTTTTT	CATAADRGHEKLFF
-	-	TRBV6-6	TRBJ1-2	TGTGCCAGTGAGAAAGGGGGGGGAAACTATGGCTACACCTTC	CASEKGGGNYGYTF
TRBD1	-	TRBV28	TRBJ2-1	TGTGCCAGCAGTTTAAGTGGGGCAGGGGGCTACAATGAGCAGTTCTTC	CASSLSGAGGYNEQFF
-	-	TRBV19	TRBJ2-7	TGTGCCAGTAGTGGCGGCTCCTACGAGCAGTACTTC	CASSGGSYEQYF
-	-	TRBV5-1	TRBJ2-3	TGCGCCAGCAACTTCGGCACAGATACGCAGTATTTT	CASNFGTDTQYF
TRBD2	-	TRBV25-1	TRBJ2-3	TGTGCCAGCAGTTACCAAGGACTAGCGGGAATGGGGGATACGCAGTATTTT	CASSYQGLAGMGDTQYF
-	once	TRBV20-1	TRBJ2-7	TGCAGTGCTAGGGACAGCTACGAGCAGTACTTC	CSARDSYEQYF
TRBD1	many	TRBV6-5	TRBJ2-5	TGTGCCAGCAGTTCAACAGGGGGCCGTGAGACCCAGTACTTC	CASSSTGGRETQYF
-	-	TRBV30	TRBJ1-6	TGTGCCTGGGGGGGAGGCTACGATAATTCACCCCTCCACTTT	CAWGGGYDNSPLHF
-	-	TRBV29-1	TRBJ1-1	TGCAGCTACCCGGGGGGATTGAACACTGAAGCTTTCTTT	CSYPGGLNTEAFF
-	-	TRBV30	TRBJ2-7	TGTGCCTGGGCCAGGGAAGCCTACGAGCAGTACTTC	CAWAREAYEQYF
-	-	TRBV4-3	TRBJ1-5	TGCGCCAGCAGCCAAGACCGTATAAGCAATCAGCCCCAGCATTTT	CASSQDRISNQPQHF
-	few	TRBV7-8	TRBJ2-7	TGTGCCAGCAGCTTAGGTCTCAGGGGCTCCTACGAGCAGTACTTC	CASSLGLRGSYEQYF
TRBD1	-	TRBV5-3	TRBJ2-7	TGTGCCAGAAGCTTGGAGGGGACAGGGCCCGACTTCGAGCAGTACTTC	CARSLEGTGPDFEQYF
-	-	TRBV9	TRBJ1-1	TGTGCCAGCAGCGGACCACCAGTTCAGTCCCCTGGAGGTGAAGCTTTCTTT	CASSGPPVQSPGGEAFF
TRBD1	-	TRBV5-1	TRBJ1-1	TGCGCCAGCAGCAGGCCGACAGGGGGCTCCACTGAAGCTTTCTTT	CASSRPTGGSTEAFF
TRBD1	-	TRBV7-8	TRBJ2-5	TGTGCCAGCAGCGGATTTGCGACAGGGGGCCGAGAGACCCAGTACTTC	CASSGFATGGRETQYF
-	-	TRBV29-1	TRBJ1-2	TGCAGCGTCGACAATGCGGGCTATGGCTACACCTTC	CSVDNAGYGYTF
-	-	TRBV2	TRBJ1-5	TGTGCCAGCAGCCGAGTGGTAGAAACAGGGAAAGGCAATCAGCCCCAGCATTTT	CASSRVVETGKGNQPQHF
-	-	TRBV5-1	TRBJ1-3	TGCGCCAGCAGCTCCTGGTCAGGGGATGGAAACACCATATATTTT	CASSSWSGDGNTIYF
-	-	TRBV27	TRBJ1-6	TGTGCCAGCAGTTTCCGCGCCCGGGGGACCTATAATTCACCCCTCCACTTT	CASSFRARGTYNSPLHF
TRBD1	-	TRBV27	TRBJ2-1	TGTGCCAGCAGTTTAGACAGGGTAAACCTCAATGAGCAGTTCTTC	CASSLDRVNLNEQFF
TRBD1	few	TRBV7-8	TRBJ2-7	TGTGCCAGCAGCCCCCGGGACAGCATCTACGAGCAGTACTTC	CASSPRDSIYEQYF
-	-	TRBV23-1	TRBJ2-7	TGCGCCAGCGAACAAGCGCTGAGCGAGCAGTACTTC	CASEQALSEQYF
TRBD2	-	TRBV7-2	TRBJ2-5	TGTGCCAGCAGCCAGTTAGCGGGTCAAGAGACCCAGTACTTC	CASSQLAGQETQYF
-	once	TRBV19	TRBJ2-5	TGTGCCAGTAGTACCACTAGGCAAGAGACCCAGTACTTC	CASSTTRQETQYF
-	-	TRBV19	TRBJ1-5	TGTGCCAGTAAGGGTTGGGACATCAATCAGCCCCAGCATTTT	CASKGWDINQPQHF
TRBD1	-	TRBV5-1	TRBJ1-1	TGCGCCAGCAGCGGCCCGGGACAGGGGGCACAGAACACTGAAGCTTTCTTT	CASSGPGQGAQNTEAFF
-	once	TRBV4-2	TRBJ1-6	TGTGCCAGCAGCCAAGATGAACAGGGTGGGCCCCTGGATTCACCCCTCCACTTT	CASSQDEQGGPLDSPLHF
-	-	TRBV6-4	TRBJ2-1	TGTGCCAGCAGTGACTCCGACTTGAGCCAACAGTTCTTC	CASSDSDLSQQFF
-	-	TRBV5-4	TRBJ2-7	TGTGCCAGCAGCGTCGGATCCGGTTTTAAGGGGCGCAACGAGCAGTACTTC	CASSVGSGFKGRNEQYF
-	-	TRBV11-2	TRBJ2-3	TGTGCCAGCAGCTTAGGCGACTTTCCCACAGATACGCAGTATTTT	CASSLGDFPTDTQYF
TRBD2	-	TRBV28	TRBJ2-7	TGTGCCAGCAGTTTGTTTGGGACTAGTCACTACGAGCAGTACTTC	CASSLFGTSHYEQYF
TRBD1	-	TRBV11-2	TRBJ1-2	TGTGCCAGCAGCTCCCGCCGACAGGGGGCCAGCTATGGCTACACCTTC	CASSSRRQGASYGYTF
TRBD1	-	TRBV28	TRBJ1-2	TGTGCCAGCAGTCCTACCCTAGGACAGGGGAAAAACTATGGCTACACCTTC	CASSPTLGQGKNYGYTF
TRBD1	-	TRBV25-1	TRBJ1-4	TGTGCCAGCAGTGAGGACAGGGAGGTTTTTGGTGAAAAACTGTTTTTT	CASSEDREVFGEKLFF